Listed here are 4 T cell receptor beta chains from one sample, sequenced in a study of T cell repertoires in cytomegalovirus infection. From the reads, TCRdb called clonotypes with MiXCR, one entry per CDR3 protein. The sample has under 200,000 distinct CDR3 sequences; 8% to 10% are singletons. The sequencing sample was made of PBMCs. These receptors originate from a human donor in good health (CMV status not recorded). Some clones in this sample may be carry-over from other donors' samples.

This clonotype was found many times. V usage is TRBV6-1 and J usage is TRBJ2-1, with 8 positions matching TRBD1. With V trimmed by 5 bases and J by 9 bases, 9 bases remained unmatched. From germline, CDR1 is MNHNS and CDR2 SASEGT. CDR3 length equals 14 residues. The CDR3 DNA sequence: TGTGCCAGCAGTCTGGACAGGGTTAAGCCTGAGCAGTTCTTC. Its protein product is CASSLDRVKPEQFF.

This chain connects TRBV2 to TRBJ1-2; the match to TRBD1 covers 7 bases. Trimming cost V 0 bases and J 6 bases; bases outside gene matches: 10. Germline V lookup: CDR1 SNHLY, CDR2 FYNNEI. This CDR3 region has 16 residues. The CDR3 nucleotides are TGTGCCAGCAGTGAAGCGGTCGCCAGGGGGGGAAATGGCTACACCTTC. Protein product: CASSEAVARGGNGYTF.

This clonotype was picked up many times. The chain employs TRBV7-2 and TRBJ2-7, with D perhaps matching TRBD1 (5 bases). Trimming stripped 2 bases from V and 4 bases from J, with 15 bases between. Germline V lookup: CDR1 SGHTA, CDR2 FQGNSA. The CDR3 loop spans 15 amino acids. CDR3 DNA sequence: TGTGCCAGCAGCTTACAGGGCCTCCTTGGGTACGAGCAGTACTTC. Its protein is CASSLQGLLGYEQYF.

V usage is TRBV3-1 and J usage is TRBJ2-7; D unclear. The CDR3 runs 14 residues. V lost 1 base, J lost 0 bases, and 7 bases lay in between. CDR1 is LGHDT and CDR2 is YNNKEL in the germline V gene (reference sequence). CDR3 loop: CASSQVGFSYEQYF. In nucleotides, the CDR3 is TGTGCCAGCAGCCAAGTCGGATTCTCCTACGAGCAGTACTTC.